This T cell receptor (beta chain) came from a study of T cell changes during pregnancy in multiple sclerosis. Assay: immunoSEQ multiplex PCR; the TCRdb copy retains only in-frame clones and omits some. The sample gives about 100,000 clones, about nine tenths of which show up once; 1.5% to 2.5% is in the top ten. The source is a female donor with multiple sclerosis, enrolled in a pregnancy study. The specimen was peripheral blood, collected after pregnancy.

CDR3 sequence reads: CASSQVPTDSYEQYF. CDR3 DNA: TGCGCCAGCAGCCAAGTCCCGACAGACTCCTACGAGCAGTACTTC. V usage is TRBV4-1 and J usage is TRBJ2-7; perhaps TRBD1 as D (5 bases). The CDR3 runs to 15 residues. In germline, CDR1 is MGHRA, CDR2 YSYEKL. V shed 1 base and J shed 0 bases, with 10 bases lying between them.